This TCR beta chain was sequenced during a study of shared clonotypes between healthy human individuals. The CDR3 sequence is 11 residues long. Germline V gene data show CDR1 as SGHRS and CDR2 as YFSETQ. Trimming left V 0 bases short and J 7 bases short, with 4 bases between. Terminally differentiated effector memory CD45RA+ cells were left out of the naive CD8 fraction, which was CD45RO-negative and positively selected for CCR7. This clone was observed once. The sample carries other DNA sequences with the same CDR3. The method was immunoSEQ multiplex PCR; TCRdb's version includes in-frame clones alone and lacks a portion of them. The profile shows some 740,000 clones, roughly 92% of them singletons.

The sequence was collected from a man aged 25-45 years in good health. The rearrangement links TRBV5-1 to TRBJ1-1; D call uncertain. The sample comprised naive CD8+ T cells sorted from blood. This CDR3 is CASSLGGEAFF. The DNA of the CDR3 is TGCGCCAGCAGCTTGGGGGGTGAAGCTTTCTTT.